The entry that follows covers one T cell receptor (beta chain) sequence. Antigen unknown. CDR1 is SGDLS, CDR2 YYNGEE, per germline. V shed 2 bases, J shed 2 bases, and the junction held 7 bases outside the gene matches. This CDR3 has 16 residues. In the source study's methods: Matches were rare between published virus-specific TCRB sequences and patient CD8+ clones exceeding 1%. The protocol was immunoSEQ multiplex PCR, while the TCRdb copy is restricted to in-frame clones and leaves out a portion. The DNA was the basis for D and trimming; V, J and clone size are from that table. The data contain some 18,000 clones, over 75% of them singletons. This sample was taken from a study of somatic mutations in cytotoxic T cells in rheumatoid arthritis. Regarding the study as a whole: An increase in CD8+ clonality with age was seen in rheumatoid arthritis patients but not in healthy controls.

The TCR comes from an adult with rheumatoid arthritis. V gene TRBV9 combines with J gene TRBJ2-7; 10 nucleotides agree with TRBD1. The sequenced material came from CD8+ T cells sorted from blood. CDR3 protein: CASSVSPGQGAYEQYF. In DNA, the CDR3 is TGTGCCAGCAGCGTCTCCCCCGGACAGGGGGCCTACGAGCAGTACTTC.